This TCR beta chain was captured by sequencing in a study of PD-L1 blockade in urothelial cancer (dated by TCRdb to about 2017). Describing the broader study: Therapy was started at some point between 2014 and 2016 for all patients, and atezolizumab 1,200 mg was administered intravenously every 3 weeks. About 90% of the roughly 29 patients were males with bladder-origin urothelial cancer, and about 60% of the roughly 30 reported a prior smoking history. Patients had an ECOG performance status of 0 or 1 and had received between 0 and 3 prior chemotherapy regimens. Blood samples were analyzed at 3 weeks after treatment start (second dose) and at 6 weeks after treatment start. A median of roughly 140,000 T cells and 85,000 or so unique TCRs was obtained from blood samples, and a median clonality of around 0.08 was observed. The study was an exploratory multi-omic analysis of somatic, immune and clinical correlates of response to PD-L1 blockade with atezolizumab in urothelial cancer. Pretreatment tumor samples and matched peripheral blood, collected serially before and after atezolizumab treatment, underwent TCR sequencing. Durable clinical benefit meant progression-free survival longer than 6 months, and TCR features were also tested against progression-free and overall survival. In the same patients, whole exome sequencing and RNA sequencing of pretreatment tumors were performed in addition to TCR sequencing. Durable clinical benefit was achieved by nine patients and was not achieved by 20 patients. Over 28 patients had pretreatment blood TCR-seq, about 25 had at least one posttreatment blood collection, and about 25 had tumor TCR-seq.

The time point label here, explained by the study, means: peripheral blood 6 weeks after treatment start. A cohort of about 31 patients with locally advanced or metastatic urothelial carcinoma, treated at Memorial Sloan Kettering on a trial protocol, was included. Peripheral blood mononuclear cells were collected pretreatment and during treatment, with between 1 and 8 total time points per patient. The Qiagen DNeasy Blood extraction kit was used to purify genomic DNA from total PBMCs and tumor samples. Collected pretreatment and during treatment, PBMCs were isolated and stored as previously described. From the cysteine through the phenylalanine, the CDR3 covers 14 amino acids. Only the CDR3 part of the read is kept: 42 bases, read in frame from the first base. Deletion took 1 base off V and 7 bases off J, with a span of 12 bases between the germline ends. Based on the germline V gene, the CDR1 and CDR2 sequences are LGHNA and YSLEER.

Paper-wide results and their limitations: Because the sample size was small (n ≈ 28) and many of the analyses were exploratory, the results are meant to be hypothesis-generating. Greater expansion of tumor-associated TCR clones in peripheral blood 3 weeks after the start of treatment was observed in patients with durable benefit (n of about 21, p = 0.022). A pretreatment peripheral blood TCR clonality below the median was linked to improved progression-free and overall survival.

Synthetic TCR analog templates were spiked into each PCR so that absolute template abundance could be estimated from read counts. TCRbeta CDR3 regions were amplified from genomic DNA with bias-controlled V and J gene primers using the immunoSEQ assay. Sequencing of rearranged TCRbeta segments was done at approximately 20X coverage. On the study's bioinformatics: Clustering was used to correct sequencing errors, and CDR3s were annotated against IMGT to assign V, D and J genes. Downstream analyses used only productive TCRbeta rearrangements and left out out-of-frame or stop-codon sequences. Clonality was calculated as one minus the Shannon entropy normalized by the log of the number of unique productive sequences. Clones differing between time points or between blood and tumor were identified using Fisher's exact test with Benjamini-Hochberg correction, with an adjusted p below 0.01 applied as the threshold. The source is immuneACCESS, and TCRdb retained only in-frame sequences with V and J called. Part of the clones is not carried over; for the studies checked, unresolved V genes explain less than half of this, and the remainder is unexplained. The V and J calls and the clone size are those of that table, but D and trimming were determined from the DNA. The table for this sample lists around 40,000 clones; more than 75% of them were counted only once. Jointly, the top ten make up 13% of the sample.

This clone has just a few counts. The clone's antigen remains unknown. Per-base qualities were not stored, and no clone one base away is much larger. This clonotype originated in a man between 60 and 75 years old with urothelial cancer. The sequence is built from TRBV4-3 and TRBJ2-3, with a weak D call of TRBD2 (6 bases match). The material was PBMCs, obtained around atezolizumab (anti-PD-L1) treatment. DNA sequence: TGCGCCAGCAGCCAAGTCCAGGGCGGGAATACGCAGTATTTT. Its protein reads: CASSQVQGGNTQYF.